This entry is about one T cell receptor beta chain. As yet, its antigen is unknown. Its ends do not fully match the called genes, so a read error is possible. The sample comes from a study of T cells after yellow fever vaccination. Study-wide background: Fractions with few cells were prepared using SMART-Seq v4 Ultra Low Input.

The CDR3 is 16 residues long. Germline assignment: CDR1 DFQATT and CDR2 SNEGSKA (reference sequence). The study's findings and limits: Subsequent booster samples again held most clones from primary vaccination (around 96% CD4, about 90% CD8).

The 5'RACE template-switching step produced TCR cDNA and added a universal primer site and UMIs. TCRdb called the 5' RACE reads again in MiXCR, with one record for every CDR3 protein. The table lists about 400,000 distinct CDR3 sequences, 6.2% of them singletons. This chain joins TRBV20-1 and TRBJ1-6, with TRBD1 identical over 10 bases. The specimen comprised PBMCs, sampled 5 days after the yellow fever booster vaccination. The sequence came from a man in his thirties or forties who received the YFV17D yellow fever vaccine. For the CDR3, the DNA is TGCTGTGCTAGAGACCTAGGACAGGGGGGGAATTCACCCCTCCACTTT. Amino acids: CCARDLGQGGNSPLHF.